This T cell receptor beta chain was identified during a study of T cells in Graves' hyperthyroidism and ophthalmopathy (dated by TCRdb to about 2019). Describing the broader study: A discovery cohort of about 100 patients, 43 with Graves' ophthalmopathy and 55 to 60 with stable Graves' hyperthyroidism, was used to find distinguishing TCR V-J signatures. Prospective prediction of ophthalmopathy was tested in an independent validation cohort consisting of under 20 hyperthyroidism patients and 17 patients who later progressed to ophthalmopathy. The roughly 91 discovery patients were randomly split 7:3 into training and test sets. In six Graves' hyperthyroidism patients, the study also compared T-cell repertoires from thyroid tissue with T-cell repertoires from blood. After sampling, hyperthyroidism patients received methimazole starting at 30 mg daily, and ophthalmopathy patients received high-dose intravenous methylprednisolone. The paper reports TCR Vbeta CDR3 sequencing of about 140 peripheral blood samples: fewer than 50 ophthalmopathy, approximately 74 hyperthyroidism and approximately 17 progressor patients. Overall results and qualifications from the work: Blood samples also contained most of the expanded thyroid clonotypes (frequency above 0.001), which suggests that blood repertoires may reflect thyroid immune responses. No statistical method was used to fix the sample size in advance, and group allocation was not hidden from the investigators. Ophthalmopathy was separated from stable hyperthyroidism by a 13 V-J signature model, with over 85% sensitivity and about 81% specificity obtained in cross-validation and 80%/75% obtained in testing. In validation, progression to ophthalmopathy was predicted by the model with nearly 71% sensitivity and 72.22% specificity, a median of 6.5 months before onset.

Turning to this clonotype: The specificity of this receptor is unknown. No qualities accompany the bases; no much larger clone lies one base away.

The TCR beta CDR3 regions were amplified from RNA transcripts. For the first round of RT-PCR on the TCR CDR3, the HTBI primer set was used together with the Qiagen OneStep RT-PCR kit. Libraries were constructed in a second round of multiplex PCR, after which size selection and purification were carried out. The libraries were sequenced on an Illumina HiSeq2000 using paired-end 100 bp reads. The original methods were these. SOAPnuke was used to process the raw data, throwing out any read that contained adapters or uncalled bases, had a mean Phred below 15, or lacked an exact constant-primer or identifier match. COPE v1.2.5 was used to merge the high-quality paired reads, and each unique nucleotide sequence was defined as a clonotype. Clonotypes were aligned to IMGT TRBV, TRBD and TRBJ reference segments using MiTCR v1.1. The analysis included only V-J combinations with a frequency above 0.0001, which together covered roughly 99% of the repertoires. The TCS score was defined as the ratio of F50 (clonal expansion) to E x V (chaos), calculated using BLOSUM62-based TCRdist between CDR3 peptides within each V-J. Welch's t-statistics and random forest reduced roughly 500 V-J features to about 13, which were used in a naive Bayes classifier (R e1071). The similarity between thyroid and blood repertoires was quantified using the Morisita-Horn index. TCRdb reran the public reads through fastp at Q25 and MiXCR, keeping productive beta chains. Entries are consolidated by CDR3 protein sequence, retaining the most common genes and DNA. These V and J calls originate from TCRdb's pipeline instead of the authors' own analysis. This sample gives about 98,000 distinct CDR3 sequences in total; 35% to 50% of them show up just once. The top ten clonotypes cover roughly a tenth of the sample.

Graves' hyperthyroidism was defined as stable when no progression to ophthalmopathy occurred over 18 months of follow-up. Hyperthyroidism patients were newly diagnosed, with disease duration under 2 months, and aged 18 to 65 years. Exclusion was applied to patients with uncontrolled infections, other autoimmune diseases, pregnancy or lactation. Diagnoses were established on the basis of clinical symptoms, serum thyroxine and TRAb, thyroid ultrasound, and orbital computed tomography. Total RNA was extracted using Trizol reagent, and RNA quality was assessed on an Agilent 2100 Bioanalyzer. Trimming at the junction amounts to 5 bases on V and 4 bases on J, and the germline ends lie 12 bases apart. For CDR1 and CDR2, the germline V gene lists SGHTA and FQGTGA. The CDR3 goes from the cysteine to the phenylalanine over 13 residues. Only CDR3 DNA remains: 39 bases, in frame from the first base.

The chain links TRBV7-3 with TRBJ2-7, with TRBD2 perhaps the D gene, on 5 matching bases. This clonotype was obtained from a woman younger than 45 with Graves' hyperthyroidism. Sequencing input: peripheral blood or thyroid tissue (not recorded which). The DNA sequence is TGTGCCAGCAGCCTCGACCCGGGGTACGAGCAGTACTTC. Translated, this is CASSLDPGYEQYF.